Listed below are T cell receptor beta chains from one sample, sequenced in a study of CD8+CD57+ T cells in acquired aplastic anemia. MiXCR, applied by TCRdb to the reads, yields one record per CDR3 protein. Of roughly 20,000 distinct CDR3 sequences listed, under 40% are singletons. Sequenced: CD8+CD57+ T cells sorted from PBMCs. The receptors here all came from a human donor with aplastic anemia. Both conserved end residues are part of each CDR3. D genes are given only for firm matches. Some rows have no size entry. The others give once, few or many, or a class for an expanded clone.

NA TRBJ2-5 once TRBV29-1 CSVAAGWGFEFSTQYF TGCAGCGTTGCCGCGGGATGGGGCTTTGAATTTTCGACCCAGTACTTC
NA TRBJ1-2 few TRBV7-9 CASSSSGNYGYTF TGTGCCAGCAGCTCCTCAGGAAACTATGGCTACACCTTC
TRBD1 TRBJ2-7 many TRBV20-1 CSASGTGARREQYF TGCAGTGCTTCCGGGACAGGGGCCCGTCGTGAGCAGTACTTC
NA TRBJ2-2 few TRBV4-1 CASSQDPGGTGELFF TGCGCCAGCAGCCAAGATCCGGGCGGTACCGGGGAGCTGTTTTTT
TRBD2 TRBJ2-1 many TRBV5-1 CASSSGTSGRAPNEQFF TGCGCCAGCAGCTCCGGGACTAGCGGGAGGGCCCCCAATGAGCAGTTCTTC
NA TRBJ2-2 NA TRBV7-2 CASSLSEAWRRELFF TGTGCCAGCAGCTTAAGTGAGGCTTGGAGAAGGGAGCTGTTTTTT
TRBD1 TRBJ2-7 NA TRBV5-5 CASSIGDRDVNEYF TGTGCCAGCAGCATAGGGGACAGGGACGTGAATGAGTACTTC
TRBD1 TRBJ2-7 NA TRBV20-1 CSVRGTAPYEQYF TGCAGTGTTAGAGGGACAGCCCCCTACGAGCAGTACTTC
NA TRBJ2-7 NA TRBV12-3/TRBV12-4 CASSLAAGSYEQYF TGTGCCAGCAGTTTAGCTGCAGGCTCCTACGAGCAGTACTTC
TRBD1 TRBJ2-7 NA TRBV6-1 CASRRTGSQYGYEQYF TGTGCCAGCAGGAGGACAGGGTCTCAATATGGCTACGAGCAGTACTTC
TRBD1 TRBJ2-7 NA TRBV7-6 CASSPKSGQGLREQYF TGTGCCAGCAGTCCGAAATCAGGACAGGGCCTCAGAGAGCAGTACTTC
NA TRBJ2-7 NA TRBV14 CASSQDYSYEQYF TGTGCCAGCAGCCAAGACTACTCCTACGAGCAGTACTTC
TRBD2 TRBJ2-5 once TRBV20-1 CSARDPPVSGTRGGQETQYF TGCAGTGCTAGAGATCCCCCCGTTAGCGGGACGCGGGGGGGCCAAGAGACCCAGTACTTC
NA TRBJ1-2 NA TRBV6-1 CASREGSGYTF TGTGCCAGCAGGGAAGGATCTGGCTACACCTTC
NA TRBJ2-3 NA TRBV11-2 CASSLDRSTDTRYF TGTGCCAGCAGCTTAGACCGGTCCACAGATACGCGGTATTTT
NA TRBJ2-3 NA TRBV6-1 CASSHTDTQYF TGTGCCAGCAGTCATACAGATACGCAGTATTTT
NA TRBJ2-3 many TRBV20-1 CSVNIGSTDTQYF TGCAGTGTAAATATTGGGAGCACAGATACGCAGTATTTT
TRBD2 TRBJ2-3 NA TRBV2 CASSEFSGGFRTDTQYF TGTGCCAGCAGTGAGTTTAGCGGGGGGTTCCGCACAGATACGCAGTATTTT
TRBD2 TRBJ2-3 few TRBV6-4 CASSDSTSGGPDTQYF TGTGCCAGCAGTGACTCGACTAGCGGGGGGCCAGATACGCAGTATTTT
TRBD1 TRBJ2-3 NA TRBV5-4 CASSGTGTGTDTQYF TGTGCCAGCAGCGGAACCGGGACAGGCACAGATACGCAGTATTTT
TRBD2 TRBJ2-1 few TRBV12-3/TRBV12-4 CASSLGGGGALLEQFF TGTGCCAGCAGTTTAGGGGGCGGGGGGGCGTTGCTTGAGCAGTTCTTC
NA TRBJ2-1 NA TRBV2 CASGIIGSYNEQFF TGTGCCAGCGGGATCATTGGCAGCTACAATGAGCAGTTCTTC
TRBD2 TRBJ2-5 NA TRBV9 CASSVGTGGRTQYF TGTGCCAGCAGCGTGGGGACGGGGGGAAGGACCCAGTACTTC
NA TRBJ2-3 many TRBV20-1 CSARAGAVGTDTQYF TGCAGTGCTAGAGCAGGAGCCGTGGGGACAGATACGCAGTATTTT
TRBD1 TRBJ2-3 NA TRBV7-3 CASSLGTGGVTDTQYF TGTGCCAGCAGCCTGGGGACAGGGGGCGTCACAGATACGCAGTATTTT
NA TRBJ2-7 NA TRBV11-2 CASSRRGLEQYF TGTGCCAGCAGCAGAAGAGGCCTGGAGCAGTACTTC
NA TRBJ2-3 many TRBV7-6 CASSLEVGTDTQYF TGTGCCAGCAGCTTAGAGGTCGGCACAGATACGCAGTATTTT
TRBD1 TRBJ1-6 few TRBV5-4 CASSLDRGDNSPLHF TGTGCCAGCAGCTTGGACAGGGGTGATAATTCACCCCTCCACTTT
NA TRBJ2-5 NA TRBV4-2 CASSRGQTQYF TGTGCCAGCAGCAGAGGGCAGACCCAGTACTTC
NA TRBJ2-3 few TRBV20-1 CSTGGVRTQYF TGCAGCACGGGCGGGGTTCGTACGCAGTATTTT
TRBD2 TRBJ2-1 NA TRBV19 CASSRRREGGNEQFF TGTGCCAGTAGTCGTAGGCGGGAGGGCGGAAATGAGCAGTTCTTC
NA TRBJ1-6 NA TRBV7-6 CASSPGGQERDSPLHF TGTGCCAGCAGCCCGGGGGGGCAAGAAAGGGATTCACCCCTCCACTTT
NA TRBJ1-1 many TRBV4-1 CASSQAIGTNTEAFF TGCGCCAGCAGCCAAGCTATCGGAACGAACACTGAAGCTTTCTTT
NA TRBJ2-2 NA TRBV7-9 CASSLAFGELFF TGTGCCAGCAGCTTAGCCTTCGGAGAGCTGTTTTTT
NA TRBJ2-7 NA TRBV5-6 CASSFLQTSYEQYF TGTGCCAGCAGCTTCCTCCAGACCTCCTACGAGCAGTACTTC
NA TRBJ2-7 many TRBV20-1 CSARDRQASSYEQYF TGCAGTGCTAGAGATAGACAGGCGAGCTCCTACGAGCAGTACTTC
NA TRBJ2-7 few TRBV12-5 CASGLVLGKPYEQYF TGTGCTAGTGGTTTGGTACTCGGGAAGCCATACGAGCAGTACTTC
TRBD2 TRBJ2-3 NA TRBV6-1 CASTRGGSTDTQYF TGTGCCAGCACCCGCGGGGGGAGCACAGATACGCAGTATTTT
NA TRBJ2-5 few TRBV20-1 CSARPQGQETQYF TGCAGTGCTAGACCCCAGGGCCAAGAGACCCAGTACTTC
TRBD1 TRBJ2-6 NA TRBV7-2 CASSLGFRTGVSGANVLTF TGTGCCAGCAGCTTAGGTTTTCGGACAGGGGTCTCTGGGGCCAACGTCCTGACTTTC
TRBD1 TRBJ2-1 NA TRBV6-4 CASSDGTGSPNEQFF TGTGCCAGCAGTGACGGGACAGGGAGCCCCAATGAGCAGTTCTTC
NA TRBJ2-7 NA TRBV7-3 CASSPDGGGLDEQYF TGTGCCAGCAGCCCTGACGGGGGCGGGTTGGACGAGCAGTACTTC
TRBD1 TRBJ1-5 NA TRBV2 CASSLGQGINQPQHF TGTGCCAGCAGCTTGGGACAGGGCATCAATCAGCCCCAGCATTTT
NA TRBJ2-1 NA TRBV19 CASSNRADEQFF TGTGCCAGTAGTAACAGGGCGGATGAGCAGTTCTTC
NA TRBJ2-3 NA TRBV5-1 CASSLAQETRTGTQYF TGCGCCAGCAGCTTGGCGCAGGAAACCCGCACAGGTACGCAGTATTTT
TRBD2 TRBJ2-1 NA TRBV12-3/TRBV12-4 CASSLWGGDEQFF TGTGCCAGCAGTTTATGGGGGGGAGATGAGCAGTTCTTC
NA TRBJ1-2 NA TRBV5-6 CASSLFTEDDGYTF TGTGCCAGCAGCTTGTTTACGGAGGACGATGGCTACACCTTC
NA TRBJ1-5 few TRBV20-1 CSASPSAGRGSNQPQHF TGCAGTGCTAGCCCCTCGGCAGGGCGTGGTAGCAATCAGCCCCAGCATTTT
NA TRBJ1-2 NA TRBV6-5 CASSYDLGVLYGYTF TGTGCCAGCAGTTACGATTTGGGGGTCCTCTATGGCTACACCTTC
NA TRBJ1-5 few TRBV7-8 CASSLATAPWQPQHF TGTGCCAGCAGCTTAGCTACGGCTCCCTGGCAGCCCCAGCATTTT
TRBD2 TRBJ2-1 few TRBV2 CASSETEAGGYNEQFF TGTGCCAGCAGTGAAACCGAGGCGGGGGGATACAATGAGCAGTTCTTC